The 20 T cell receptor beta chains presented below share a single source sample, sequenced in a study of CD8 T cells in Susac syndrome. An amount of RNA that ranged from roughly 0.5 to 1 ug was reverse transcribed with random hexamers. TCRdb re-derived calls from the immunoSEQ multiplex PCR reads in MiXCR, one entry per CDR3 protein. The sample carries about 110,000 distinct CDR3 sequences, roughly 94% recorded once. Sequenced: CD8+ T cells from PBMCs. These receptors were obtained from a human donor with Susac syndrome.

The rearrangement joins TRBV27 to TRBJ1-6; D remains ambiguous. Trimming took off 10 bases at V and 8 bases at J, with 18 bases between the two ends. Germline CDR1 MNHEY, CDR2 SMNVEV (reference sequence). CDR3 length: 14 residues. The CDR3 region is CATRNLSGDSPLHF. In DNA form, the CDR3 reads TGTGCCACCAGAAATTTATCGGGAGATTCACCCCTCCACTTT.

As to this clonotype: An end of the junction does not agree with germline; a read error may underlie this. CDR3 bases: TGTGCCAGCAGTGCCTACGACGGACAGGGAGAATTT. Translation gives CASSAYDGQGEF. V usage is TRBV12-3 or TRBV12-4 and J usage is TRBJ1-1, with 8 bases identical to TRBD1. The CDR3 loop spans 12 amino acids.

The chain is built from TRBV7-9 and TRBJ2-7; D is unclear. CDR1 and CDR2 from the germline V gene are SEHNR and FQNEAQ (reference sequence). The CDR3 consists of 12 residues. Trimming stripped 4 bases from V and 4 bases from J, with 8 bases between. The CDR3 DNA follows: TGTGCCAGCAGCTCTGACAAGTACGAGCAGTACTTC. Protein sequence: CASSSDKYEQYF.

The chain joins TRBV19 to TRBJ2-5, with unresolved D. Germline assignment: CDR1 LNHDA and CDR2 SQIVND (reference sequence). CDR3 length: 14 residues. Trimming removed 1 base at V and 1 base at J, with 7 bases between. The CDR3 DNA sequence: TGTGCCAGTAGTATAGGGCCAGGCCAAGAGACCCAGTACTTC. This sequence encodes CASSIGPGQETQYF.

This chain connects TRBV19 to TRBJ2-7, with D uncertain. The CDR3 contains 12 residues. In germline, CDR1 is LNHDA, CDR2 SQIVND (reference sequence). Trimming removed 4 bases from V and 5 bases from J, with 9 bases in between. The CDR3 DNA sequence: TGTGCCAGTAGTAACCGACCGAACGAGCAGTACTTC. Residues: CASSNRPNEQYF. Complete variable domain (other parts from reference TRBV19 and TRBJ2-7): DGGITQSPKYLFRKEGQNVTLSCEQNLNHDAMYWYRQDPGQGLRLIYYSQIVNDFQKGDIAEGYSVSREKKESFPLTVTSAQKNPTAFYLCASSNRPNEQYFGPGTRLTVT.

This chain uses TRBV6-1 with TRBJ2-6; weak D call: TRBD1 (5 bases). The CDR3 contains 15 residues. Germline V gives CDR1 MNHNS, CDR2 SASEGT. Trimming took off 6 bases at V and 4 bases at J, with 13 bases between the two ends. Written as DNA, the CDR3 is TGTGCCAGCAGAAAGACAGTGTCCGGGGCCAACGTCCTGACTTTC. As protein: CASRKTVSGANVLTF.

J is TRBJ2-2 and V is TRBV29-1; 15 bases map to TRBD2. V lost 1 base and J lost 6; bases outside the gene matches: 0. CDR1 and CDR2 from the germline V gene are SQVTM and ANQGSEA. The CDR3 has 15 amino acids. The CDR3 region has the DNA TGCAGCGTTGAAGGGACTAGCGGGGGGGCCGGGGAGCTGTTTTTT. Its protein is CSVEGTSGGAGELFF.

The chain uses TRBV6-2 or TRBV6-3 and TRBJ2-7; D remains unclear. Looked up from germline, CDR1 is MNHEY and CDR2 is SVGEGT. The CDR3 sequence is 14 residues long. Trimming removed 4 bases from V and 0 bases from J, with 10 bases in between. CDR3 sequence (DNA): TGTGCCAGCAGTTCGCGCAGGAGCTCCTACGAGCAGTACTTC. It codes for CASSSRRSSYEQYF.

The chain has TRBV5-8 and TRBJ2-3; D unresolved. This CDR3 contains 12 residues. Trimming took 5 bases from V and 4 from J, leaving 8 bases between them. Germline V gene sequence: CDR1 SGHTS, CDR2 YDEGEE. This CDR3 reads CASRIRPDTQYF. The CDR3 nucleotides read TGTGCCAGCAGGATAAGGCCAGATACGCAGTATTTT.

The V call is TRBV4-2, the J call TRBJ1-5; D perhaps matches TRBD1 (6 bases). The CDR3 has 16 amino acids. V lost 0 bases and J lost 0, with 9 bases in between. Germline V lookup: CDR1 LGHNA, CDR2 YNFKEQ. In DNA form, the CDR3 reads TGTGCCAGCAGCCAAGACGGGGGGGCTAGCAATCAGCCCCAGCATTTT. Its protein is CASSQDGGASNQPQHF.

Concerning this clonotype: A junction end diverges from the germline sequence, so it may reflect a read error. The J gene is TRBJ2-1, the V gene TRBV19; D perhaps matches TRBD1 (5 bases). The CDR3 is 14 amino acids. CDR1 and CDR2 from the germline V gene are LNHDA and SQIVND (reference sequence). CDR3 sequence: CASSYGQTHNELFF. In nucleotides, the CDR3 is TGTGCCAGTAGTTACGGACAAACCCACAATGAGCTGTTCTTC.

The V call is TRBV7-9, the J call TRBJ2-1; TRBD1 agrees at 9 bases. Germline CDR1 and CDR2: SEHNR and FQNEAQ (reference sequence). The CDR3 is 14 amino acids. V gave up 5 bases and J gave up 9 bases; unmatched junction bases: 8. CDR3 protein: CASSRQGELSEQFF. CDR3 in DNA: TGTGCCAGCAGCCGACAGGGGGAACTTAGTGAGCAGTTCTTC. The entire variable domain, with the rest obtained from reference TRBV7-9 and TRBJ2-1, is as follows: DTGVSQNPRHKITKRGQNVTFRCDPISEHNRLYWYRQTLGQGPEFLTYFQNEAQLEKSRLLSDRFSAERPKGSFSTLEIQRTEQGDSAMYLCASSRQGELSEQFFGPGTRLTVL.

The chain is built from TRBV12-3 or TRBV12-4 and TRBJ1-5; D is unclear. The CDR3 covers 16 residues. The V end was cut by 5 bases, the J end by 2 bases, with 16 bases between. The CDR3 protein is CASSPTAPEGNQPQHF. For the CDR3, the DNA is TGTGCCAGCAGTCCCACGGCACCCGAAGGCAATCAGCCCCAGCATTTT.

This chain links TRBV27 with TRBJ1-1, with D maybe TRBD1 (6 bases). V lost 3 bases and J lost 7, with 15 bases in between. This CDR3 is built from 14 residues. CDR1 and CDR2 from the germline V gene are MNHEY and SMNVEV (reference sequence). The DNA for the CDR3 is TGTGCCAGCAGTTTTATCGGGGGCGCAGGTGAAGCTTTCTTT. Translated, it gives CASSFIGGAGEAFF.

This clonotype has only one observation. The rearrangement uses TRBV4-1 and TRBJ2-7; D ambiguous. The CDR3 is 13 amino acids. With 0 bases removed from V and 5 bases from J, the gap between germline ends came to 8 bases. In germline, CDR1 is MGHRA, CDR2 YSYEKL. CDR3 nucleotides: TGCGCCAGCAGCCAAGACTCGAGCGACGAGCAGTACTTC. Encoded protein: CASSQDSSDEQYF.

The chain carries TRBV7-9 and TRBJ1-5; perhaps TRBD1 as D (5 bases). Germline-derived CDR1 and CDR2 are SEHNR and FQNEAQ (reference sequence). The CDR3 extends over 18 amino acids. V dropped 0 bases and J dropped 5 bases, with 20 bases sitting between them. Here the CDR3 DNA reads TGTGCCAGCAGCTTAGCGCTAGAGGGGATACAGAAGTATCAGCCCCAGCATTTT. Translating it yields CASSLALEGIQKYQPQHF. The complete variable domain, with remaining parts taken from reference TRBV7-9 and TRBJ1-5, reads DTGVSQNPRHKITKRGQNVTFRCDPISEHNRLYWYRQTLGQGPEFLTYFQNEAQLEKSRLLSDRFSAERPKGSFSTLEIQRTEQGDSAMYLCASSLALEGIQKYQPQHFGDGTRLSIL.

The CDR3 reads CASSVGGSEQFF. DNA of the CDR3: TGTGCCAGCAGTGTTGGTGGAAGTGAGCAGTTCTTC. The chain has TRBV25-1 and TRBJ2-1; D unresolved. Germline-derived CDR1 and CDR2 are MGHDK and SYGVNS. Trimming took off 4 bases at V and 9 bases at J, with 10 bases between the two ends. The CDR3 is 12 amino acids.

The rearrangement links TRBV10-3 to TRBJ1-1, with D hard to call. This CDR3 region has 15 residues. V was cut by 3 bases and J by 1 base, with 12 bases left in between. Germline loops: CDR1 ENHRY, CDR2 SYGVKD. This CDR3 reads CAISDPEEGNTEAFF. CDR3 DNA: TGTGCCATCAGTGACCCCGAGGAGGGGAACACTGAAGCTTTCTTT.

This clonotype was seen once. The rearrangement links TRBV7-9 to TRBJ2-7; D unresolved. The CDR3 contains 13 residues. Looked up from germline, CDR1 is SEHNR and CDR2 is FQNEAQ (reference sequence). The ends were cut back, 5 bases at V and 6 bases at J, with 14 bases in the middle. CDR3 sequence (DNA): TGTGCCAGCAGCCTTTTGAGTTCGCGCGAGCAGTACTTC. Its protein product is CASSLLSSREQYF.

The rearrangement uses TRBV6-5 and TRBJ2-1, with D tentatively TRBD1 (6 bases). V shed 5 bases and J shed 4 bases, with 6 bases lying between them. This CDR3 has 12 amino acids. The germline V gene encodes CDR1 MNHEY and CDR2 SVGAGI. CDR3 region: CASSTGYNEQFF. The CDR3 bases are TGTGCCAGCAGTACAGGGTACAATGAGCAGTTCTTC.